A single sample gave rise to the 9 T cell receptor beta chains below, sequenced in a study of vaccination effects on CD4 cells after COVID-19. Measured with immunoSEQ multiplex PCR; TCRdb has only the in-frame clones, and not every one. The data hold under 80,000 clones, with around 73% observed a single time. ViraFEST expansion of antigen-specific CD4+ T cells with viral peptide pools preceded sequencing. It was after around eleven days of culture that CD4+ T cells were isolated. Two-dose vaccination with either BNT162b2 or mRNA-1273 was given to the participants. The antigens for these receptors are not known. Source: CD4+ T cells from PBMCs cultured with HCoV-229E spike peptides, taken after COVID-19 vaccination. The source of these receptors is a human donor who received a COVID-19 vaccine.

V and J are TRBV2 and TRBJ2-7; D gene uncertain. The V end was cut by 6 bases, the J end by 0 bases, with 9 bases between. There are 13 residues in the CDR3. CDR1 is SNHLY and CDR2 is FYNNEI in the germline V gene. The CDR3 protein is CASSRNPSYEQYV. CDR3 nucleotide sequence: TGTGCCAGCAGCCGGAACCCCTCCTACGAGCAGTACGTC.

The chain recombines TRBV5-1 with TRBJ2-1; 11 positions match TRBD2. V lost 4 bases and J lost 0; bases outside the gene matches: 6. There are 17 residues in the CDR3. Germline V gene lookup returns CDR1 SGHRS and CDR2 YFSETQ. DNA for the CDR3: TGCGCCAGCAGCCTTAGCGGGGGGGTTAGCTCCTACAATGAGCAGTTCTTC. Its protein product is CASSLSGGVSSYNEQFF. The full variable domain, rest sourced from reference TRBV5-1 and TRBJ2-1, is KAGVTQTPRYLIKTRGQQVTLSCSPISGHRSVSWYQQTPGQGLQFLFEYFSETQRNKGNFPGRFSGRQFSNSRSEMNVSTLELGDSALYLCASSLSGGVSSYNEQFFGPGTRLTVL.

The chain couples TRBV7-9 to TRBJ1-2, with TRBD1 identical over 7 bases. CDR1 is SEHNR, CDR2 FQNEAQ, per germline (reference sequence). This CDR3 comprises 15 residues. Trimming removed 1 base from V and 5 bases from J; junction bases left unmatched: 7. The chain's CDR3 is CASSLERGQRYGYTF. As DNA, the CDR3 is TGTGCCAGCAGCTTAGAGAGGGGACAGAGGTATGGCTACACCTTC.

This chain uses TRBV3-1 (or the pseudogene TRBV3-2) with TRBJ2-3, with 14 bases fitting TRBD2. Trimming at V came to 1 base and at J to 3 bases, leaving 9 bases not matched to a gene. This CDR3 is built from 19 residues. Germline V lookup: CDR1 LGHDT, CDR2 YNNKEL (reference sequence). The CDR3 here is CASSQGLTSGGAQTDTQYF. The CDR3 coding sequence is TGTGCCAGCAGCCAAGGCTTGACTAGCGGGGGGGCACAGACAGATACGCAGTATTTT.

The table lists this clone with a few counts. J is TRBJ1-4 and V is TRBV28; no clear D gene. This CDR3 comprises 13 residues. Per the germline V gene, CDR1 is MDHEN and CDR2 is SYDVKM. Trimming stripped 6 bases from V and 3 bases from J, with 8 bases between. The CDR3 here is CASRFTANEKLFF. Written as DNA, the CDR3 is TGTGCCAGCAGGTTTACAGCTAATGAAAAACTGTTTTTT. Variable domain in full (rest from reference TRBV28 and TRBJ1-4): DVKVTQSSRYLVKRTGEKVFLECVQDMDHENMFWYRQDPGLGLRLIYFSYDVKMKEKGDIPEGYSVSREKKERFSLILESASTNQTSMYLCASRFTANEKLFFGSGTQLSVL.

The CDR3: CASSPLGTAGNEQFF. CDR3 sequence (DNA): TGTGCCAGCAGCCCTTTAGGGACAGCAGGCAATGAGCAGTTCTTC. The rearrangement links TRBV3-1 (or the pseudogene TRBV3-2) to TRBJ2-1, with TRBD1 identical over 7 bases. Germline CDR1 LGHDT, CDR2 YNNKEL (reference sequence). The CDR3 extends over 15 amino acids. Unmatched junction bases numbered 9, after V lost 4 bases and J lost 6 bases.

The rearrangement joins TRBV6-6 to TRBJ2-1; tentatively, D is TRBD1 (5 bases). CDR3 length: 15 amino acids. Germline assignment: CDR1 MNHNY and CDR2 SVGAGI (reference sequence). V was shortened by 1 base and J by 3 bases, with 10 bases between the two germline ends. CDR3 loop: CASSYLDSYYNEQFF. The CDR3 DNA sequence: TGTGCCAGCAGTTACTTAGACAGCTACTACAATGAGCAGTTCTTC.

The chain carries TRBV19 and TRBJ2-4, with 8 bases fitting TRBD1. V shed 3 bases and J 2 bases; nucleotides not matched to a gene: 6. Germline loops: CDR1 LNHDA, CDR2 SQIVND (reference sequence). This CDR3 is 16 amino acids long. The DNA for the CDR3 is TGTGCCAGTAGTATGCCCGGGACAGGTCCCAAAAACATTCAGTACTTC. Residues: CASSMPGTGPKNIQYF. Based on the CDR3 plus reference TRBV19 and TRBJ2-4, the full variable domain is DGGITQSPKYLFRKEGQNVTLSCEQNLNHDAMYWYRQDPGQGLRLIYYSQIVNDFQKGDIAEGYSVSREKKESFPLTVTSAQKNPTAFYLCASSMPGTGPKNIQYFGAGTRLSVL.

This clone was seen once. The rearrangement joins TRBV11-2 to TRBJ1-3; D unclear. Between the trimmed V and J ends, which lost 0 bases and 0 bases, there was a span of 15 bases. CDR3 length: 18 residues. CDR1 is SGHAT, CDR2 FQNNGV, per germline. The CDR3 loop is CASSLDEAWVHSGNTIYF. CDR3 coding DNA: TGTGCCAGCAGCTTAGATGAGGCATGGGTTCACTCTGGAAACACCATATATTTT.